This record looks at one T cell receptor beta chain sequence and its context. This clone's antigen is unknown. No qualities accompany the bases; no much larger clone lies one base away. Every donor in the study was a healthy Caucasian. Using Miltenyi CD45RO+ enrichment and human naive T-cell isolation kits, memory (CD45RO+) and naive T cells were isolated from PBMC. CDR1 is given as SEHNR and CDR2 as FQNEAQ, both from the germline V gene (reference sequence). Trimming costs V 2 bases and J 1 base, and their ends lie 8 bases apart. The CDR3, from cysteine to phenylalanine, totals 14 residues. Here the CDR3 DNA is all that survives: 42 bases in frame from base 1. This record belongs to a study of identical twins (dated by TCRdb to the mid-2010s). Looking at the study overall: To test whether fetal clonotypes persist, this study deep-sequenced TCR alpha and beta repertoires from monozygotic twins, from unrelated adults of various ages, and from cord blood. To rule out contamination, the twin experiments were replicated at different times with different library preparation protocols.

Receptor libraries were prepared by 5' RACE. Sequencing was performed on an Illumina HiSeq 2000. Template switching added a universal primer binding site, and the final cDNA carried a unique molecular identifier that allowed TCR cDNA molecules to be counted accurately. Specific primers in the conserved constant-segment region were used to synthesize first-strand cDNA for the TCR alpha and beta chains. To control for contamination, each cDNA library was double barcoded with a SMART-Mk sample barcode plus Illumina barcodes. TruSeq adapter sequences, together with Illumina sample barcodes, were added in two successive PCR steps. TCR alpha and beta cDNA libraries were sequenced on the Illumina HiSeq platform with custom primers. In the paper's pipeline: Unique molecular identifiers were extracted from raw reads with MiGEC, and CDR3 positions were determined with MiXCR. Recombination models were inferred per individual with the repgenHMM and IGoR tools using an EM algorithm. Shared clonotypes were analyzed with the tcR package in R, and sharing was normalized by the product of cloneset sizes. To study raw recombination without the effects of thymic and clonal selection, out-of-frame nonproductive sequences were analyzed. TCRdb redid the processing of the public reads, applying fastp at Q25 and MiXCR, and retained in-frame beta chains. A single entry per CDR3 protein holds the most common genes and DNA from its merged rows. The authors' filters were not applied to this entry. Here the sample has roughly 260,000 distinct CDR3 sequences; around 15% occur a single time. The ten largest clones take up about 9% of the sample.

What the study reported, not specific to this receptor: Because the same donors could not be followed over many years, the conclusions depended on cross-sectional statistical analysis. Abundant cord blood beta clonotypes had fewer insertions, young adult naive repertoires showed a similar but weaker trend, and memory repertoires showed no such trend. Compared with coincidental sharing between unrelated individuals, an excess of low generation-probability sequences was observed among out-of-frame TCR alpha sequences shared between twins. In beta out-of-frame sequences, excess twin sharing was weaker, because having fewer shared sequences lowered the signal-to-noise ratio. In monozygotic twins, out-of-frame TCR alpha sharing was systematically underestimated by recombination models, although the models agreed with sharing between unrelated individuals. Invariant T cells such as MAIT and iNKT could partly confound zero-insertion analyses, though diverse VJ usage argued against this for most clonotypes.

The receptor was isolated from a woman aged 18-30 years in good health. Specimen: memory (CD45RO+) T cells sorted from blood. According to the study, the label for this sample's cell subset or site signals: CD45RO+ enriched T cells. The chain is made from TRBV7-9 and TRBJ2-5, and the D gene may be TRBD1, 6 bases matching. The CDR3: CASSLQGLQETQYF. The sequenced DNA is TGTGCCAGCAGCTTACAGGGGCTCCAAGAGACCCAGTACTTC. The variable domain in full, with residues beyond the CDR3 obtained from the reference TRBV7-9 and TRBJ2-5 genes, is DTGVSQNPRHKITKRGQNVTFRCDPISEHNRLYWYRQTLGQGPEFLTYFQNEAQLEKSRLLSDRFSAERPKGSFSTLEIQRTEQGDSAMYLCASSLQGLQETQYFGPGTRLLVL.